These T cell receptor beta chains were read from a single sample in a study of OX40 agonist ivuxolimab in advanced cancers. Method: immunoSEQ multiplex PCR; TCRdb's copy keeps in-frame clones and lacks some. The top ten clones hold 0.52% of a sample with tens of thousands of clones, approximately 81% of them seen once. The material sequenced was CD4+ or CD8+ T cells sorted from blood, taken in a trial of the OX40 agonist ivuxolimab. The receptors were gathered from an adult with an advanced solid tumor such as melanoma, head and neck, liver or kidney cancer. CDR3s include the opening cysteine and the closing phenylalanine or tryptophan. Each record gives: J gene, V gene, clone size, D gene, CDR3 protein, CDR3 DNA. A D gene is named only where the DNA matches it firmly. Clone size is stated in some rows and not others, as once, few, many or a class when expanded.

J gene: TRBJ1-2; V gene: TRBV19; clone size: .; D gene: .; CDR3 protein: CASSISQGNYGYTF; CDR3 DNA: TGTGCCAGTAGTATCTCCCAGGGAAACTATGGCTACACCTTC
J gene: TRBJ2-3; V gene: TRBV7-9; clone size: .; D gene: TRBD2; CDR3 protein: CASSPSLAGGGDTQYF; CDR3 DNA: TGTGCCAGCAGCCCCTCATTAGCGGGAGGTGGAGATACGCAGTATTTT
J gene: TRBJ2-1; V gene: TRBV5-6; clone size: .; D gene: .; CDR3 protein: CASSLGRNEQFF; CDR3 DNA: TGTGCCAGCAGCTTGGGAAGGAATGAGCAGTTCTTC
J gene: TRBJ2-1; V gene: TRBV7-9; clone size: .; D gene: TRBD2; CDR3 protein: CASSFTRTSGSMGNEQFF; CDR3 DNA: TGTGCCAGCAGCTTTACGAGGACTAGCGGGAGTATGGGCAATGAGCAGTTCTTC
J gene: TRBJ1-5; V gene: TRBV4-1; clone size: .; D gene: .; CDR3 protein: CASSQDRGGPQHF; CDR3 DNA: TGCGCCAGCAGCCAAGACAGGGGTGGGCCCCAGCATTTT
J gene: TRBJ1-4; V gene: TRBV28; clone size: .; D gene: TRBD1; CDR3 protein: CASRSGQGQKLFF; CDR3 DNA: TGTGCCAGCAGATCGGGACAGGGACAAAAACTGTTTTTT
J gene: TRBJ2-7; V gene: TRBV10-1; clone size: .; D gene: TRBD2; CDR3 protein: CASSEWLAGGTAEQYF; CDR3 DNA: TGCGCCAGCAGTGAGTGGCTAGCGGGAGGCACTGCCGAGCAGTACTTC
J gene: TRBJ2-3; V gene: TRBV10-1; clone size: few; D gene: .; CDR3 protein: CASSDSSTDTQYF; CDR3 DNA: TGCGCCAGCAGTGACAGTTCCACAGATACGCAGTATTTT
J gene: TRBJ2-1; V gene: TRBV11-2; clone size: .; D gene: .; CDR3 protein: CASSLDRVGLRPFF; CDR3 DNA: TGTGCCAGCAGCCTGGACCGGGTGGGCTTAAGGCCGTTCTTC
J gene: TRBJ2-1; V gene: TRBV7-2; clone size: .; D gene: .; CDR3 protein: CASSPQSGSVNEQFF; CDR3 DNA: TGTGCCAGCAGCCCACAGTCCGGGAGTGTCAATGAGCAGTTCTTC
J gene: TRBJ2-7; V gene: TRBV11-2; clone size: .; D gene: TRBD1; CDR3 protein: CASSSNRGRPEQYF; CDR3 DNA: TGTGCCAGCAGTTCCAACAGGGGGCGTCCCGAGCAGTACTTC
J gene: TRBJ1-2; V gene: TRBV5-1; clone size: many; D gene: TRBD1; CDR3 protein: CASSLLTGGSDGYTF; CDR3 DNA: TGCGCCAGCAGCTTATTAACAGGGGGTTCTGATGGCTACACCTTC
J gene: TRBJ2-3; V gene: TRBV9; clone size: .; D gene: .; CDR3 protein: CASSVAPGRPSTDTQYF; CDR3 DNA: TGTGCCAGCAGCGTAGCCCCGGGACGCCCTAGCACAGATACGCAGTATTTT
J gene: TRBJ2-2; V gene: TRBV28; clone size: .; D gene: .; CDR3 protein: CASSLEWEEVGELFF; CDR3 DNA: TGTGCCAGCAGTTTGGAATGGGAGGAAGTCGGGGAGCTGTTTTTT
J gene: TRBJ2-3; V gene: TRBV2; clone size: .; D gene: .; CDR3 protein: CASRTSRGDTQYF; CDR3 DNA: TGTGCCAGCAGAACGAGCAGGGGAGATACGCAGTATTTT
J gene: TRBJ2-5; V gene: TRBV30; clone size: few; D gene: .; CDR3 protein: CAWSVRRIQETQYF; CDR3 DNA: TGTGCCTGGAGTGTACGCAGAATCCAAGAGACCCAGTACTTC
J gene: TRBJ1-1; V gene: TRBV28; clone size: .; D gene: .; CDR3 protein: CASSFYEADTEAFF; CDR3 DNA: TGTGCCAGCAGTTTTTACGAGGCGGATACTGAAGCTTTCTTT
J gene: TRBJ2-5; V gene: TRBV5-6; clone size: .; D gene: TRBD2; CDR3 protein: CASSLTSGRQETQYF; CDR3 DNA: TGTGCCAGCAGCTTGACTAGCGGGAGACAAGAGACCCAGTACTTC
J gene: TRBJ2-7; V gene: TRBV5-1; clone size: .; D gene: .; CDR3 protein: CATRVPPSSEQYF; CDR3 DNA: TGCGCCACCCGGGTTCCTCCCAGTAGCGAGCAGTACTTC
J gene: TRBJ1-1; V gene: TRBV11-1; clone size: .; D gene: .; CDR3 protein: CASSLATRGEAFF; CDR3 DNA: TGTGCCAGCAGCTTAGCGACGAGGGGGGAAGCTTTCTTT
J gene: TRBJ2-5; V gene: TRBV19; clone size: .; D gene: .; CDR3 protein: CASSMQGKTTQYF; CDR3 DNA: TGTGCCAGTAGTATGCAGGGAAAAACGACCCAGTACTTC
J gene: TRBJ2-2; V gene: TRBV18; clone size: .; D gene: .; CDR3 protein: CASSGVARNTGELFF; CDR3 DNA: TGTGCCAGCTCGGGTGTGGCGAGGAACACCGGGGAGCTGTTTTTT
J gene: TRBJ1-5; V gene: TRBV7-2; clone size: .; D gene: .; CDR3 protein: CASSLEGNSNQPQHF; CDR3 DNA: TGTGCCAGCAGCTTAGAAGGGAATAGCAATCAGCCCCAGCATTTT
J gene: TRBJ1-1; V gene: TRBV30; clone size: .; D gene: .; CDR3 protein: CAGFLNTEAFF; CDR3 DNA: TGTGCCGGCTTTCTGAACACTGAAGCTTTCTTT
J gene: TRBJ1-5; V gene: TRBV7-8; clone size: .; D gene: .; CDR3 protein: CASSSGAFQPQHF; CDR3 DNA: TGTGCCAGCAGCTCAGGGGCCTTTCAGCCCCAGCATTTT
J gene: TRBJ2-7; V gene: TRBV4-1; clone size: .; D gene: .; CDR3 protein: CASSQVWGSYEQYF; CDR3 DNA: TGCGCCAGCAGCCAAGTGTGGGGCTCCTACGAGCAGTACTTC
J gene: TRBJ2-1; V gene: TRBV6-5; clone size: .; D gene: .; CDR3 protein: CASSYVFDSYNEQFF; CDR3 DNA: TGTGCCAGCAGTTACGTATTCGATTCCTACAATGAGCAGTTCTTC
J gene: TRBJ2-3; V gene: TRBV5-1; clone size: .; D gene: TRBD2; CDR3 protein: CASSLGTSGGDGDTQYF; CDR3 DNA: TGCGCCAGCAGCTTGGGGACTAGCGGGGGAGACGGAGATACGCAGTATTTT
J gene: TRBJ1-4; V gene: TRBV5-4; clone size: once; D gene: TRBD1; CDR3 protein: CASSARDRGIEGNEKLFF; CDR3 DNA: TGTGCCAGCAGCGCCCGGGACAGGGGGATCGAGGGTAATGAAAAACTGTTTTTT
J gene: TRBJ2-7; V gene: TRBV28; clone size: .; D gene: .; CDR3 protein: CASSPHEGSYEQYF; CDR3 DNA: TGTGCCAGCAGCCCCCACGAGGGTAGTTACGAGCAGTACTTC
J gene: TRBJ2-2; V gene: TRBV27; clone size: .; D gene: .; CDR3 protein: CASTSLPVNTGELFF; CDR3 DNA: TGTGCCAGCACCTCCCTCCCCGTGAACACCGGGGAGCTGTTTTTT
J gene: TRBJ2-2; V gene: TRBV11-2; clone size: .; D gene: TRBD1; CDR3 protein: CASSLGVGDRGPTGELFF; CDR3 DNA: TGTGCCAGCAGCTTAGGGGTTGGGGACAGGGGTCCTACCGGGGAGCTGTTTTTT
J gene: TRBJ2-1; V gene: TRBV5-1; clone size: once; D gene: TRBD2; CDR3 protein: CASSDGTSGNNEQFF; CDR3 DNA: TGCGCCAGCAGCGATGGGACTAGCGGAAACAATGAGCAGTTCTTC
J gene: TRBJ2-7; V gene: TRBV21-1; clone size: .; D gene: .; CDR3 protein: CAPYLFPTSGAAYEQYF; CDR3 DNA: TGTGCCCCCTATTTGTTCCCGACTAGCGGGGCGGCCTACGAGCAGTACTTC
J gene: TRBJ1-3; V gene: TRBV5-5; clone size: .; D gene: .; CDR3 protein: CASSSEGGYGNTIYF; CDR3 DNA: TGTGCCAGCAGCTCCGAGGGGGGCTATGGAAACACCATATATTTT
J gene: TRBJ2-3; V gene: TRBV7-2; clone size: .; D gene: .; CDR3 protein: CASSLLPGDTQYF; CDR3 DNA: TGTGCCAGCAGCTTACTTCCTGGAGATACGCAGTATTTT
J gene: TRBJ2-4; V gene: TRBV28; clone size: .; D gene: .; CDR3 protein: CASRPRGVAKNIQYF; CDR3 DNA: TGTGCCAGCCGCCCCAGGGGGGTAGCCAAAAACATTCAGTACTTC